This T cell receptor beta chain was retrieved from a study of ipilimumab plus nivolumab after autologous stem cell transplantation. The repertoire was sequenced with immunoSEQ multiplex PCR; TCRdb's copy has only in-frame clones and lacks some. The sample records about 84,000 clones, 83% being singletons. Germline loops: CDR1 MNHNS, CDR2 SASEGT. The CDR3 is 16 amino acids. V was cut by 0 bases and J by 7 bases, with 18 bases left in between. The TCR was taken from a male donor with diffuse large B-cell lymphoma. The rearrangement links TRBV6-1 to TRBJ1-2; the D gene is possibly TRBD1 (6 bases). The sequences come from PBMCs, collected in a trial of ipilimumab plus nivolumab as post-transplant consolidation. The CDR3 bases are TGTGCCAGCAGTGAAGCCATCCAAACAGGGTTGATTGGCTACACCTTC. Residues: CASSEAIQTGLIGYTF.